This entry is about one TCR beta chain. Its antigen is undetermined. This record belongs to a study of cytomegalovirus exposure and HLA in healthy donors. Study-wide results and limits: Of the V segments, some could not be distinguished, including TRBV6-2 and TRBV6-3, and were excluded.

V shed 1 base, J shed 1 base, and the junction held 9 bases outside the gene matches. This CDR3 is 17 amino acids long. CDR1 is SNHLY, CDR2 FYNNEI, per germline. The PCR had 60 Vbeta and 13 Jbeta primers. The method was immunoSEQ multiplex PCR; TCRdb's version includes in-frame clones alone and lacks a portion of them. This sample has under 250,000 clones, with roughly 85% found just once. The TCR sequence derives from a woman aged 50 to 60 in good health and CMV-seronegative. The V gene is TRBV2, the J gene TRBJ2-7; 8 positions match TRBD1. Sequenced material: PBMCs. For the CDR3, the DNA is TGTGCCAGCAGTGAAGGGAGTGGGACAGGCAAATCCTACGAGCAGTACTTC. It specifies CASSEGSGTGKSYEQYF.